What follows describes a single T cell receptor beta chain. Its antigen is as yet unknown. The data belong to a study of T cells after yellow fever vaccination. Study-wide findings and caveats: At 95% to 98% for CD4 and just over 85% for CD8, most primary-vaccination clones showed up again after the booster. A faster peak, day 5 versus 15, was reached by the weaker secondary response.

TCRdb reprocessed the 5' RACE reads via MiXCR and lists one record per CDR3 protein. Here the sample spans 500,000 to 650,000 distinct CDR3 sequences, roughly 17% being singletons. Sequenced here: PBMCs, sampled more than 4 days after the first yellow fever vaccination. The clonotype comes from a man aged 18 to 30 who received the YFV17D yellow fever vaccine.

For the CDR3, the DNA is TGTGCCAGCAGCTTTACTCGTTGGCAGCGGGGGCCAAACACCGGGGAGCTGTTTTTT. It translates to CASSFTRWQRGPNTGELFF. The rearrangement uses TRBV7-8 and TRBJ2-2, with 8 bases that match TRBD2. CDR1 and CDR2 from the germline V gene are SGHVS and FQNEAQ. The ends lost 3 bases at V and 2 bases at J; junction bases unmatched: 14. The CDR3 spans 19 residues. The variable domain in full, with the rest retrieved from reference TRBV7-8 and TRBJ2-2, is GAGVSQSPRYKVAKRGQDVALRCDPISGHVSLFWYQQALGQGPEFLTYFQNEAQLDKSGLPSDRFFAERPEGSVSTLKIQRTQQEDSAVYLCASSFTRWQRGPNTGELFFGEGSRLTVL.